One and the same sample provided the 32 T cell receptor beta chains below, sequenced in a study of CD8 T cell repertoires and HIV-1 epitope variants. No cognate antigen is known for these TCRs. Assay: immunoSEQ multiplex PCR; the TCRdb copy retains only in-frame clones and omits some. This table holds 5,400 or so clones, roughly 70% found once. Input material: cultured CD8+ T cells derived from PBMCs. These receptors were taken from a male donor with HIV.

This clone was detected a few times. The chain employs TRBV30 and TRBJ2-6; D ambiguous. Germline V gene sequence: CDR1 GTSNPN, CDR2 SVGIG (reference sequence). V gave up 4 bases and J gave up 5 bases, with 21 bases separating them. This CDR3 contains 17 residues. The CDR3 DNA sequence: TGTGCCTGGACGGGTCGGCGTTATAAAAGTCGGGCCAACGTCCTGACTTTC. Translation gives CAWTGRRYKSRANVLTF.

This chain links TRBV6-4 with TRBJ2-1, with 9 bases aligning to TRBD2. Per the germline V gene, CDR1 is MRHNA and CDR2 is SNTAGT. This CDR3 has 14 amino acids. V dropped 3 bases and J dropped 8; count of bases not matched to a gene: 5. CDR3 nucleotides: TGTGCCAGCAGTGATAGCGGGAGTAGCGATGAGCAGTTCTTC. Translated: CASSDSGSSDEQFF.

V gene TRBV18 combines with J gene TRBJ1-4, with a weak D call TRBD1 (5 bases). There are 16 residues in the CDR3. V lost 3 bases and J 7 bases, leaving 18 bases between the germline ends. Germline V gene data show CDR1 as KGHSH and CDR2 as LQKENI. CDR3 sequence: CASSPGPQRGGEKLFF. CDR3 DNA: TGTGCCAGCTCACCTGGCCCGCAGAGGGGAGGTGAAAAACTGTTTTTT. The entire variable domain, with the rest obtained from reference TRBV18 and TRBJ1-4, is as follows: NAGVMQNPRHLVRRRGQEARLRCSPMKGHSHVYWYRQLPEEGLKFMVYLQKENIIDESGMPKERFSAEFPKEGPSILRIQQVVRGDSAAYFCASSPGPQRGGEKLFFGSGTQLSVL.

This clone was recorded once. CDR3 DNA: TGTGCCAGCTCCGGAGAGTCCGGGGAGCTGTTTTTT. Translating gives CASSGESGELFF. The chain uses TRBV18 and TRBJ2-2; D is unclear. Germline CDR1 KGHSH, CDR2 LQKENI. CDR3 length: 12 residues. The V end was cut by 6 bases, the J end by 6 bases, with 8 bases between.

A few counts support this clone. The genes are TRBV7-9 and TRBJ2-2; the match to TRBD2 covers 8 bases. Trimming at V came to 2 bases and at J to 6 bases, leaving 5 bases not matched to a gene. The CDR3 consists of 15 residues. CDR1 and CDR2 (germline): SEHNR, FQNEAQ (reference sequence). Here the CDR3 reads CASSLWASGSGELFF. The CDR3 DNA is TGTGCCAGCAGCTTATGGGCTAGCGGGTCCGGGGAGCTGTTTTTT.

The rearrangement uses TRBV28 and TRBJ2-7, with D maybe TRBD2 (5 bases). V lost 10 bases to trimming and J lost 3 bases, with 13 bases between them. Per germline, CDR1 MDHEN and CDR2 SYDVKM. This CDR3 is built from 12 residues. This CDR3 is CATTGVGYEQYF. In DNA form, the CDR3 reads TGTGCCACCACCGGGGTGGGCTACGAGCAGTACTTC.

The chain combines TRBV7-9 with TRBJ1-5; 7 bases map to TRBD1. The CDR3 sequence is 17 residues long. Germline loops: CDR1 SEHNR, CDR2 FQNEAQ (reference sequence). Trimming took 1 base from V and 3 from J; bases not matched to a gene: 9. CDR3 protein: CASSLGGQSPYNQPQHF. The CDR3 nucleotides are TGTGCCAGCAGCTTAGGGGGACAGTCCCCGTACAATCAGCCCCAGCATTTT.

The chain links TRBV13 to TRBJ1-3, with 8 bases identical to TRBD1. This CDR3 is built from 18 residues. V shed 3 bases and J 0 bases; nucleotides not matched to a gene: 10. Germline values: CDR1 PRHDT, CDR2 FYEKMQ (reference sequence). Here the CDR3 reads CASSFFSGGFGSGNTIYF. In DNA form, the CDR3 reads TGTGCCAGCAGCTTTTTCTCAGGGGGCTTCGGCTCTGGAAACACCATATATTTT.

CDR3 bases: TGTGCCAGCAGCTTGTCGAGGACAGGGGATGACGAGCAGTACTTC. This encodes CASSLSRTGDDEQYF. The gene calls are TRBV5-4 and TRBJ2-7; 9 bases are shared with TRBD1. The CDR3 is made up of 15 amino acids. Germline-derived CDR1 and CDR2 are SGHNT and YYREEE (reference sequence). V shed 1 base and J 5 bases; nucleotides not matched to a gene: 7.

This clone was seen a few times. The rearrangement uses TRBV6-1 and TRBJ2-7, with D perhaps matching TRBD1 (5 bases). Between the trimmed V and J ends, which lost 3 bases and 0 bases, there was a span of 9 bases. CDR1 and CDR2 from the germline V gene are MNHNS and SASEGT. This CDR3 is built from 14 residues. DNA of the CDR3: TGTGCCAGCAGTGATCAGGGAAGCTCCTACGAGCAGTACTTC. This gives the protein CASSDQGSSYEQYF.

The chain links TRBV11-2 to TRBJ2-7; 9 nucleotides align to TRBD1. V was clipped by 5 bases and J by 1 base; unmatched bases: 9. This CDR3 region has 16 residues. Germline lookup yields CDR1 SGHAT and CDR2 FQNNGV. The CDR3 protein is CASSDGQGFGSYEQYF. The CDR3 nucleotides are TGTGCCAGCAGCGACGGACAGGGGTTCGGGTCCTACGAGCAGTACTTC.

The table lists this clone with a few counts. This chain's CDR3 is CASSLEDTYEQYF. CDR3 nucleotide sequence: TGTGCCAGCAGCCTCGAGGACACCTACGAGCAGTACTTC. V is TRBV7-9 and J is TRBJ2-7; D possibly corresponds to TRBD1 (5 bases). Germline CDR1 reads SEHNR; CDR2 reads FQNEAQ (reference sequence). This CDR3 has 13 residues. V was pared by 5 bases and J by 2 bases, with 10 bases between.

The rearrangement links TRBV5-1 to TRBJ1-1; the match to TRBD1 covers 7 bases. Germline V gives CDR1 SGHRS, CDR2 YFSETQ. The J segment lost 3 bases and the V segment lost 1 base, leaving 3 bases of the junction unmatched. This CDR3 is 14 amino acids long. The CDR3 nucleotides read TGCGCCAGCAGCTTGAAGGGGGCGGACACTGAAGCTTTCTTT. This translates into CASSLKGADTEAFF. The full variable domain, completed using reference TRBV5-1 and TRBJ1-1, is KAGVTQTPRYLIKTRGQQVTLSCSPISGHRSVSWYQQTPGQGLQFLFEYFSETQRNKGNFPGRFSGRQFSNSRSEMNVSTLELGDSALYLCASSLKGADTEAFFGQGTRLTVV.

This chain uses TRBV6-5 with TRBJ2-5, with D possibly matching TRBD2 (7 bases). The CDR3 has 15 residues. Germline CDR1 reads MNHEY; CDR2 reads SVGAGI. V lost 2 bases, J lost 4 bases, and 14 bases lay in between. The CDR3 DNA sequence: TGTGCCAGCAGTTACGAGGGGGGGGGATCAGAGACCCAGTACTTC. Protein: CASSYEGGGSETQYF.

J is TRBJ1-3 and V is TRBV2, with 8 bases that match TRBD1. J lost 0 bases, V lost 7 bases, and 5 bases had no gene match. The germline gives CDR1 SNHLY, CDR2 FYNNEI. There are 15 residues in the CDR3. The CDR3 region is CASTRTGLSGNTIYF. CDR3 DNA: TGTGCCAGCACTAGGACAGGGCTCTCTGGAAACACCATATATTTT.

In this sample, this clone is medium-sized. V usage is TRBV28 and J usage is TRBJ2-5; a possible D gene is TRBD2 (6 bases). The CDR3 totals 14 residues. Trimming stripped 4 bases from V and 4 bases from J, with 13 bases between. Germline-derived CDR1 and CDR2 are MDHEN and SYDVKM. As DNA, the CDR3 is TGTGCCAGCAGTTCACCCCTGGGGGGAGAGACCCAGTACTTC. Amino acids: CASSSPLGGETQYF.

This clone was counted once. The rearrangement joins TRBV4-1 to TRBJ1-1; D not certain. The germline V and J ends were trimmed by 1 base and 4 bases, with 7 bases remaining between them. Germline V gene lookup returns CDR1 MGHRA and CDR2 YSYEKL. CDR3 length: 13 residues. The CDR3 DNA is TGCGCCAGCAGCCAAGGAAGAGGCACTGAAGCTTTCTTT. It yields the protein CASSQGRGTEAFF.

The genes are TRBV7-2 and TRBJ2-7; 8 nucleotides line up with TRBD2. This CDR3 is 14 amino acids long. CDR1 and CDR2 (germline): SGHTA, FQGNSA. V dropped 5 bases and J dropped 2; count of bases not matched to a gene: 5. The CDR3 here is CASSLGGAAYEQYF. The CDR3 DNA is TGTGCCAGCAGCCTCGGGGGGGCGGCCTACGAGCAGTACTTC.

There are a few counts of this clone. The V gene is TRBV5-6, the J gene TRBJ2-7, with D hard to call. V lost 2 bases, J lost 3 bases, and 9 bases lay in between. The CDR3 spans 13 residues. From germline, CDR1 is SGHDT and CDR2 YYEEEE. CDR3 coding DNA: TGTGCCAGCAGCTTCGGGTCCTTCTACGAGCAGTACTTC. Translated: CASSFGSFYEQYF.

This clone has only a few counts. The chain joins TRBV12-5 to TRBJ2-7, with 9 bases fitting TRBD2. V was pared by 7 bases and J by 6 bases, with 10 bases of the junction left unmatched. Germline CDR1 LGHNT, CDR2 FRNRAP. The CDR3 is 14 residues long. CDR3 nucleotides: TGTGCTAGTGCCTCCGGGACTAGCTTGGGCGAGCAGTACTTC. This encodes CASASGTSLGEQYF.

The V and J genes are TRBV7-9 and TRBJ2-5; D remains unclear. The CDR3 loop spans 14 amino acids. Germline V gives CDR1 SEHNR, CDR2 FQNEAQ (reference sequence). V was cut by 1 base and J by 0 bases, with 6 bases left in between. The CDR3 region is CASSLGPDQETQYF. The CDR3 DNA is TGTGCCAGCAGCTTAGGTCCGGACCAAGAGACCCAGTACTTC.

This clone has more than one count but fewer than ten. J is TRBJ2-7 and V is TRBV23-1; D might be TRBD1 or TRBD2, each matching 5 bases. TRBV23-1 counts as an open reading frame of uncertain function. Trimming left V 7 bases short and J 0 bases short, with 22 bases between. The CDR3 sequence is 17 residues long. The CDR3 DNA reads as TGCGCCAGCACCTCAATCGAAGGGACCCGGAGCTCCTACGAGCAGTACTTC. Translating gives CASTSIEGTRSSYEQYF.

The chain joins TRBV10-3 to TRBJ2-7; 10 positions match TRBD1. V was clipped by 6 bases and J by 7 bases; unmatched bases: 9. Looked up from germline, CDR1 is ENHRY and CDR2 is SYGVKD. The CDR3 runs 14 residues. The CDR3 protein is CAIRSWDRGWEQYF. In nucleotides, the CDR3 is TGTGCCATCAGGTCTTGGGACAGGGGCTGGGAGCAGTACTTC.

V and J are TRBV28 and TRBJ1-5; possibly TRBD1 for D (5 bases). Trimming took 5 bases from V and 3 from J, leaving 11 bases between them. Germline CDR1 is MDHEN and CDR2 is SYDVKM. The CDR3 has 14 residues. DNA for the CDR3: TGTGCCAGCAGTGCCCGGGGGATCAATCAGCCCCAGCATTTT. Amino acid sequence: CASSARGINQPQHF.

This clone was detected a few times. This CDR3 is CASSISISYEQYF. CDR3 in DNA: TGTGCCAGTAGTATAAGCATCTCCTACGAGCAGTACTTC. The chain is built from TRBV19 and TRBJ2-7; D uncertain. Germline CDR1 is LNHDA and CDR2 is SQIVND (reference sequence). The CDR3 extends over 13 amino acids. V was clipped by 2 bases and J by 0 bases, with 5 bases between them.

The CDR3 sequence is CASSDIGTGELFF. In DNA, the CDR3 is TGTGCCAGCAGTGATATAGGCACCGGGGAGCTGTTTTTT. V and J are TRBV6-4 and TRBJ2-2; no reliable D call. Germline CDR1 and CDR2: MRHNA and SNTAGT. V was trimmed by 3 bases and J by 4 bases, leaving 6 bases between them. The CDR3 covers 13 residues.

This clone was detected only a few times. This chain connects TRBV12-5 to TRBJ1-2, with D hard to call. This CDR3 region has 15 residues. Germline V gene lookup returns CDR1 LGHNT and CDR2 FRNRAP. V was cut by 1 base and J by 3 bases, with 12 bases left in between. This CDR3 reads CASGLARTEDYGYTF. The CDR3 DNA sequence: TGTGCTAGTGGTTTGGCCAGGACGGAAGACTATGGCTACACCTTC.

This clone was detected once. The chain joins TRBV9 to TRBJ2-3, with a tentative D call TRBD2 (7 bases). From germline, CDR1 is SGDLS and CDR2 YYNGEE. This CDR3 region has 16 residues. V lost 1 base, J lost 4 bases, and 16 bases lay in between. For the CDR3, the DNA is TGTGCCAGCAGCGTATCTAGCGGAGAGGGGGCAGATACGCAGTATTTT. This codes for CASSVSSGEGADTQYF.

This clone was seen a few times. This sequence joins TRBV4-1 and TRBJ2-7, with a weak D call TRBD2 (6 bases). Deletions cut 0 bases from V and 1 base from J, with 16 bases between. Germline V gene data show CDR1 as MGHRA and CDR2 as YSYEKL. This CDR3 contains 17 residues. The CDR3 spells CASSQDLPGLSSYEQYF. The CDR3, as DNA: TGCGCCAGCAGCCAAGATTTACCGGGACTGAGTTCCTACGAGCAGTACTTC.

This clone appeared a few times. J is TRBJ1-1 and V is TRBV7-2; D not certain. Germline values: CDR1 SGHTA, CDR2 FQGNSA. V was cut by 4 bases and J by 1 base, with 10 bases left in between. The CDR3 has 14 residues. The CDR3 DNA reads as TGTGCCAGCAGCTCCCTGGACGGGAACACTGAAGCTTTCTTT. As protein: CASSSLDGNTEAFF.

As DNA, the CDR3 is TGTGCCAGCAGCGTAGGGACCGGCGAGCAGTTCTTC. It encodes CASSVGTGEQFF. V usage is TRBV9 and J usage is TRBJ2-1; D gene unclear. CDR3 size: 12 residues. Germline V gives CDR1 SGDLS, CDR2 YYNGEE. V shed 0 bases and J shed 10 bases, with 8 bases lying between them.

This clone was seen a few times. The rearrangement uses TRBV28 and TRBJ2-7, with TRBD2 matching over 11 bases. The trim removed 2 bases at V and 3 bases at J, leaving 3 bases unmatched. The CDR3 is 15 amino acids. Per the germline V gene, CDR1 is MDHEN and CDR2 is SYDVKM. CDR3 loop: CASSLLAGGLYEQYF. The DNA of the CDR3 is TGTGCCAGCAGTTTACTAGCGGGGGGTCTCTACGAGCAGTACTTC.